This TCR beta chain was captured by sequencing in a study of shared clonotypes between healthy human individuals (dated by TCRdb to the early 2020s). About the full investigation: The cohort included three men and a couple of women between 18 and 49 years of age. To estimate repertoire size and how much clonotypes are shared between individuals, the study performed deep sequencing of blood TCR repertoires from roughly five healthy adults. Between about 0.94 and 8.9 billion PBMCs per donor were obtained by leukapheresis. To increase sequencing depth and limit assay-specific biases, TCR repertoire library preparation and sequencing were carried out by different laboratories using diverse techniques. For each donor, CD4 naive and CD4 memory were each run on three plates, CD8 naive on two plates, and CD8 memory on one plate. What the work shows at the level of the full study, not this receptor alone: Estimated clonotype richness was generally larger for naive than for memory subsets. Sampling was restricted to blood, and TCR repertoires in tissues likely differ from the TCR repertoires found in blood. The genetic and exposure-history diversity represented was limited by the small number of donors. Higher generation probabilities were observed for clonotypes shared by all four sorted-subset donors than for non-shared clonotypes. Sharing across several donors was observed for approximately 5% of naive CD4, 3% to 3.5% of naive CD8, about 2.3% of memory CD4, and around 0.44% of memory CD8 clonotypes. Rarefaction of sorted-subset datasets indicated incomplete sequencing despite the large sequencing depth. Based on pairwise subsampling, the degree of clonotype sharing among donors was expected to be affected by sequencing depth.

Turning to this clone: The specificity of this receptor is unknown. Per-base qualities were not stored, and no clone one base away is much larger.

Based on the germline V gene, the CDR1 and CDR2 sequences are SGDLS and YYNGEE. At the junction V is shortened by 3 bases and J by 6 bases, with 15 bases in between. The CDR3 goes from the cysteine to the phenylalanine over 14 residues. Just the 42-base CDR3 DNA is kept, in frame starting at base 1. CD8 naive samples were CD45RO-negative cells positively selected for CCR7, giving a CD45RA+CCR7+ population that excluded TemRA cells. The donors were healthy, HIV-negative adults with no recently reported acute infections or vaccinations. Only Caucasian adults living in Nashville, Tennessee, USA were represented among the donors. Blood was obtained by leukapheresis, after which PBMCs were separated by Ficoll-Histopaque density gradient centrifugation and cryopreserved in liquid nitrogen vapor phase. Analytical flow cytometry was used to check the purity and quantity of each magnetically sorted T cell population. Genomic DNA was isolated from each sorted fraction and quantified by UV absorbance on a Nanodrop 2000c.

Using the deep immunoSEQ assay, TCR CDR3 regions were amplified from genomic DNA by multiplex PCR. Genomic DNA extracted from each cell subset was distributed evenly over all wells of several immunoSEQ 96-well plates, and each plate served as one replicate. Each replicate PCR for sorted subsets received about 0.2 ug genomic DNA, equal to tens of thousands of T cell genomes. The purified libraries were quantified using a Qubit 3.0 fluorometer, sized with a Bioanalyzer 2100, and then quantified again using the KAPA Library Quantification kit. Each immunoSEQ 96-well plate was sequenced on its own single-read 150-cycle Illumina NextSeq 550 flow cell. As for the original processing: Because only junctional sequences without quality scores were contained in the immunoSEQ output, filtering matching that applied to full-length reads could not be performed. To assign V/J genes and CDR3, sequences were annotated using PyIR, a Python wrapper for IgBLAST v1.9, with IMGT germline references. Any read was removed if the V/J assignment was weak (E-value above 1e-6), the CDR3 was missing, or the read contained stop codons, out-of-frame junctions, or ambiguous translated residues. A V3J clonotype was defined by an identical inferred V gene, J gene, and CDR3 amino acid sequence. The percentage overlap between two repertoires was calculated by dividing the number of shared unique clonotypes by the size of the smaller repertoire. RTK rarefaction, the Chao1 estimator, and Recon v2.1 estimates of unobserved clonotypes were used to assess repertoire richness. Generation probabilities for all TCRbeta clonotypes obtained by the gDNA method from four donors were computed using OLGA. What TCRdb holds here is the immuneACCESS table cut down to in-frame rearrangements. Part of the clones is not present; checked against another copy, under half of the missing clones reflect an unresolved V gene, and the others are unexplained. The V and J calls and clone size are taken from that table; D and trimming were inferred from the DNA. This sample comprises about 2 million clones, just under 95% of them detected only once. The top ten hold around 1.2% of the sample.

The chain uses TRBV9 and TRBJ1-2; the D gene is possibly TRBD1, with 5 bases matching. This clonotype was sampled from a young man in good health. Sequenced input: naive CD8+ T cells sorted from blood. In light of the paper, this sample's cell subset or site label describes: CD45RA+CCR7+. For the CDR3, the sequence is CASSASLGENGYTF. Here is the DNA: TGTGCCAGCAGCGCTTCTTTGGGGGAGAATGGCTACACCTTC. The variable domain in full, with residues beyond the CDR3 obtained from the reference TRBV9 and TRBJ1-2 genes, is DSGVTQTPKHLITATGQRVTLRCSPRSGDLSVYWYQQSLDQGLQFLIQYYNGEERAKGNILERFSAQQFPDLHSELNLSSLELGDSALYFCASSASLGENGYTFGSGTRLTVV.